A single T cell receptor beta chain is shown here with its context. Produced via immunoSEQ multiplex PCR; TCRdb's table is partial and in-frame only. Of 100,000 to 150,000 clones detected, around 80% appear once; the ten largest clones hold about 2.4%. This entry comes from a study of blood T cell repertoires in COVID-19. The CDR3 runs to 13 residues. Germline CDR1 SEHNR, CDR2 FQNEAQ (reference sequence). The V gene lost 1 base and the J gene lost 0 bases, with 3 bases spanning the gap. The V gene is TRBV7-9, the J gene TRBJ1-1; D remains unclear. The clonotype originates from a man aged 35 to 55 with acute COVID-19. Input material: PBMCs or T cells enriched from blood (not recorded which). The CDR3 is CASSLELNTEAFF. CDR3 nucleotide sequence: TGTGCCAGCAGCTTAGAGCTGAACACTGAAGCTTTCTTT. The full variable domain, completed using reference TRBV7-9 and TRBJ1-1, is DTGVSQNPRHKITKRGQNVTFRCDPISEHNRLYWYRQTLGQGPEFLTYFQNEAQLEKSRLLSDRFSAERPKGSFSTLEIQRTEQGDSAMYLCASSLELNTEAFFGQGTRLTVV.